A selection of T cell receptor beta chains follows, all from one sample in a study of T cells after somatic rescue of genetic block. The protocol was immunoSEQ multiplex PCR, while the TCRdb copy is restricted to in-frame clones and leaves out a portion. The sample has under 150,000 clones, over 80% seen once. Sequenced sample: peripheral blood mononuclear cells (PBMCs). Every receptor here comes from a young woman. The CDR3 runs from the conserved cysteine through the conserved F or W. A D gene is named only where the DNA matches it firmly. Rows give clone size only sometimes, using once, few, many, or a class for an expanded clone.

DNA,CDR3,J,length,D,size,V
TGTGCCAGCAGTTTATTTAGGGGTGCTTACAATGAGCAGTTCTTC,CASSLFRGAYNEQFF,TRBJ2-1,15,NA,NA,TRBV27
TGTGCCAGCAGCCCCCCCCGGGCAGCCAACACTGAAGCTTTCTTT,CASSPPRAANTEAFF,TRBJ1-1,15,NA,once,TRBV9
TGTGCCAGCAGTTTGACTCCGGGACAGGGAACCCAGCATTTT,CASSLTPGQGTQHF,TRBJ1-5,14,TRBD1,NA,TRBV28
TGTGCCAGCAGTTACTCGGTTTCCGCATACGAGCAGTACTTC,CASSYSVSAYEQYF,TRBJ2-7,14,NA,once,TRBV6-6
TGTGCCAGCAGCCGGGAGGACAGGAACACTGAAGCTTTCTTT,CASSREDRNTEAFF,TRBJ1-1,14,NA,NA,TRBV5-4
TGTGCCAGCAGCGGAAATCAGAATGAGCAGTTCTTC,CASSGNQNEQFF,TRBJ2-1,12,NA,NA,TRBV13
TGTGCCAGCAGTTTCAGGGACAGCTATGGCTACACCTTC,CASSFRDSYGYTF,TRBJ1-2,13,TRBD1,few,TRBV27
TGTGCCAGCAGCAGGACAGGGGTGGTCTACGAGCAGTACTTC,CASSRTGVVYEQYF,TRBJ2-7,14,TRBD1,NA,TRBV5-8
TGTGCCAGCAGTTACCCCAGTGTGGAAGCTTTCTTT,CASSYPSVEAFF,TRBJ1-1,12,NA,NA,TRBV28
TGTGCCACCAGCAGGGACAGGAGTAGCAATCAGCCCCAGCATTTT,CATSRDRSSNQPQHF,TRBJ1-5,15,TRBD1,NA,TRBV15
TGTGCCAGCTCACCCGACCCGATGGGGAGCGAGCAGTACTTC,CASSPDPMGSEQYF,TRBJ2-7,14,NA,NA,TRBV18
TGTGCCAGCAGCTTAGAAATTGGCAGAGCCCGTCAAAACACTGAAGCTTTCTTT,CASSLEIGRARQNTEAFF,TRBJ1-1,18,NA,once,TRBV7-2
TGTGCCAGCAGTTATACAAGTCTGGGCAGGGAGCAGTTCTTC,CASSYTSLGREQFF,TRBJ2-1,14,NA,NA,TRBV6-6
TGTGCCAGTCGGGACGGCAATTCACCCCTCCACTTT,CASRDGNSPLHF,TRBJ1-6,12,NA,NA,TRBV7-9
TGTGCCAGCAGTCCCACTTGGGGGGAGCAGTACTTC,CASSPTWGEQYF,TRBJ2-7,12,NA,NA,TRBV2
TGTGCCAGCAGCTCCGGACTAGCGGGGGTCTACGAGCAGTACTTC,CASSSGLAGVYEQYF,TRBJ2-7,15,TRBD2,NA,TRBV11-3
TGTGCCAGCATTTCAGCAGGGGGCACTGAAGCTTTCTTT,CASISAGGTEAFF,TRBJ1-1,13,TRBD1,NA,TRBV7-8
TGCGCCAGCAGCTTACATCCACGGGACGTAAGCGGGGAGCTGTTTTTT,CASSLHPRDVSGELFF,TRBJ2-2,16,NA,NA,TRBV5-1